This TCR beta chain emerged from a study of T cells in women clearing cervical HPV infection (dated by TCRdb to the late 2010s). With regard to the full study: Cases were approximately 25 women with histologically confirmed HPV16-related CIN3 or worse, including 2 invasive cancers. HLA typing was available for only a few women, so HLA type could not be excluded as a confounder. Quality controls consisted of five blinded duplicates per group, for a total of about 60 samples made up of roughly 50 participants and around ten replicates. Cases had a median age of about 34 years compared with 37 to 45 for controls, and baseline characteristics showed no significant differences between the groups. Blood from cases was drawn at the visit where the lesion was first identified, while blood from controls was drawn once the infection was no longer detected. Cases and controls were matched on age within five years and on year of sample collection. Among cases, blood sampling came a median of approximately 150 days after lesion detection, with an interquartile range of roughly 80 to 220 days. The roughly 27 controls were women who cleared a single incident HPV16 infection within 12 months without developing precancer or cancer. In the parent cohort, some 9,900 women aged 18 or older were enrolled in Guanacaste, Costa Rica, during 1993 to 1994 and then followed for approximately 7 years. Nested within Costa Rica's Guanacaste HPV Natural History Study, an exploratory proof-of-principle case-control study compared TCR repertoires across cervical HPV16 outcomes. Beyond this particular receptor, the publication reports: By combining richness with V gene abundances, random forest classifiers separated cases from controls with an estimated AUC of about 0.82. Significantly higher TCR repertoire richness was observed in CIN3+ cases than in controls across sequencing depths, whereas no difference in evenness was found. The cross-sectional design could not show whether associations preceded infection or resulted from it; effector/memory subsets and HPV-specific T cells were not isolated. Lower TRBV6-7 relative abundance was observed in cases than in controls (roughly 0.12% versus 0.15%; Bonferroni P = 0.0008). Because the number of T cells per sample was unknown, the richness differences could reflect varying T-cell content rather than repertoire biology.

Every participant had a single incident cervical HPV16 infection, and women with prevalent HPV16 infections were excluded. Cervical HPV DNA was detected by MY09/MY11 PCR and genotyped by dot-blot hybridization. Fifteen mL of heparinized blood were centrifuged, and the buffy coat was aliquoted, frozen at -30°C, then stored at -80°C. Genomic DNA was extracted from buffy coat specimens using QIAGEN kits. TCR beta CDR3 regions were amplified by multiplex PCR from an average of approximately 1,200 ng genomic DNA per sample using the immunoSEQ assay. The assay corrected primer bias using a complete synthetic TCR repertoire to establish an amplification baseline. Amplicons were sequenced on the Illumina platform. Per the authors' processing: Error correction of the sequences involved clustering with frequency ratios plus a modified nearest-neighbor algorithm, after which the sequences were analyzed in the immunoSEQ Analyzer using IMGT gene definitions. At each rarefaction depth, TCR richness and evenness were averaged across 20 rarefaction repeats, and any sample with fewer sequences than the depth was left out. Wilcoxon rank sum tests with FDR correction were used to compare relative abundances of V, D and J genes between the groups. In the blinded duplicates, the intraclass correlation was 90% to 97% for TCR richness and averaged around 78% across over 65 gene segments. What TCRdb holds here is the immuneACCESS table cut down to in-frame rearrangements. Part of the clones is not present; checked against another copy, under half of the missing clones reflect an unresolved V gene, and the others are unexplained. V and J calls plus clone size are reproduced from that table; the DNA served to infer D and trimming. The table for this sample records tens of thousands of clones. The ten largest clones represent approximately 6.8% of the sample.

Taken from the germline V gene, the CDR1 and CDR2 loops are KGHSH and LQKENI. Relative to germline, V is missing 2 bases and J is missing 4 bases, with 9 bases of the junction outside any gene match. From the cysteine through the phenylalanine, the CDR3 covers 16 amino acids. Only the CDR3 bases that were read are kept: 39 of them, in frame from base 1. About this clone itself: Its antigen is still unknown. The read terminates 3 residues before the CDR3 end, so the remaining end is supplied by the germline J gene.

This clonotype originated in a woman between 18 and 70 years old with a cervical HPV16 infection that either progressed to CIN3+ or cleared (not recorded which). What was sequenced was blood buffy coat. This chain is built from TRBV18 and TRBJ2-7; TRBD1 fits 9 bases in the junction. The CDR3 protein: CASSPSRDRVWYEQYF. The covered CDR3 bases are TGTGCCAGCTCACCATCCCGGGACAGGGTCTGGTACGAG.